One sample yielded the 27 T cell receptor beta chains listed below, sequenced in a study of blood T cells in healthy people across ages. The authors ran a second PCR of 7 to 11 cycles using a sample-barcoded 5' primer and a J-beta primer mix. TCRdb independently ran MiXCR on the 5' RACE reads; one entry per CDR3 protein. Of about 620,000 distinct CDR3 sequences detected, roughly 20% appear once; the ten largest clones hold around 3.4%. The specimen sequenced was blood. The receptors originated from a man aged 65 to 79 in good health.

This clonotype was observed a few times. The V gene is TRBV2, the J gene TRBJ1-6; TRBD1 aligns across 8 bases. This CDR3 is built from 15 residues. J lost 6 bases, V lost 9 bases, and 10 bases had no gene match. Per germline, CDR1 SNHLY and CDR2 FYNNEI. CDR3 nucleotides: TGTGCCAGTCAGAGCCAGGGGGCTTCTAATTCACCCCTCCACTTT. Its translation: CASQSQGASNSPLHF.

This clonotype has ten or more counts. The CDR3 nucleotides are TGTGCCAGCAGTTCCGAGACCCCCCGCTCCGAGCAGTACTTC. Its protein is CASSSETPRSEQYF. The gene calls are TRBV28 and TRBJ2-7; D is ambiguous. The CDR3 consists of 14 residues. Germline V gives CDR1 MDHEN, CDR2 SYDVKM. With 4 bases removed from V and 6 bases from J, the gap between germline ends came to 16 bases.

This rearrangement joins TRBV2 to TRBJ1-1; TRBD1 might be the D (5 bases). The CDR3 is 14 amino acids. Germline CDR1 SNHLY, CDR2 FYNNEI. The V gene lost 1 base and the J gene lost 3 bases, with 9 bases spanning the gap. The CDR3 spells CASSEVGGYTEAFF. The CDR3 coding sequence is TGTGCCAGCAGTGAAGTCGGGGGGTACACTGAAGCTTTCTTT.

This clonotype was counted only a few times. The CDR3 here is CASSFQLAGVRNEQFF. CDR3 DNA: TGTGCCAGCAGTTTCCAGCTAGCGGGAGTACGGAATGAGCAGTTCTTC. The rearrangement uses TRBV12-3 or TRBV12-4 and TRBJ2-5; TRBD2 matches at 10 bases. The end of the DNA is better explained by TRBJ2-1, so the J call may be wrong. The CDR3 totals 16 residues.

There are a few counts of this clonotype. The rearrangement uses TRBV28 and TRBJ1-1; D may be TRBD1 (5 bases). The germline gives CDR1 MDHEN, CDR2 SYDVKM. The V end was cut by 7 bases, the J end by 1 base, with 22 bases between. The CDR3 totals 17 residues. The CDR3 nucleotides read TGTGCCAGCACGTCGCAGGGAGGATATTTCCCGAACACTGAAGCTTTCTTT. Amino acids: CASTSQGGYFPNTEAFF.

CDR3 sequence: CASSLRLGSSYEQYF. The CDR3 coding sequence is TGCGCCAGCAGCCTAAGGCTCGGAAGCTCCTACGAGCAGTACTTC. This rearrangement joins TRBV4-1 to TRBJ2-5; D is uncertain. The DNA end is more similar to TRBJ2-7, so the J call may be wrong. Germline CDR1 and CDR2: MGHRA and YSYEKL. The CDR3 loop spans 15 amino acids.

Concerning this clonotype: A read error may account for a junction end that differs from germline. This chain uses TRBV27 with TRBJ2-3; TRBD1 matches at 7 bases. The length of the CDR3 is 17 residues. In germline, CDR1 is MNHEY, CDR2 SMNVEV (reference sequence). The CDR3 sequence: CASSFMPRQGDTDTQYF. The CDR3 region has the DNA TGCGCCAGCAGTTTCATGCCCCGTCAGGGGGACACAGATACGCAGTATTTT.

This clonotype was found many times. This chain joins TRBV10-3 and TRBJ1-1; D is unclear. Germline V lookup: CDR1 ENHRY, CDR2 SYGVKD. This CDR3 is 15 amino acids long. V lost 3 bases to trimming and J lost 4 bases, with 15 bases between them. CDR3 DNA: TGTGCCATCAGTGATATATACAGTCGGAGCACTGAAGCTTTCTTT. Its translation: CAISDIYSRSTEAFF.

The V gene is TRBV5-1, the J gene TRBJ1-1, with a possible D match to TRBD1 (6 bases). Germline V CDR1 and CDR2: SGHRS, YFSETQ. This CDR3 contains 16 residues. V lost 5 bases, J lost 10 bases, and 27 bases lay in between. CDR3 in amino acids: CASRDRSRGTGDGAFF. In DNA, the CDR3 is TGCGCCAGCAGGGACCGTTCGAGGGGGACCGGGGATGGAGCTTTCTTT.

This clonotype has just a few counts. The chain combines TRBV7-3 with TRBJ1-1; no clear D gene. Germline V gene data show CDR1 as SGHTA and CDR2 as FQGTGA. The CDR3 has 13 amino acids. The V and J ends lost 2 bases and 4 bases respectively, with 8 bases between them. The CDR3: CASSLVQVTEAFF. The CDR3 nucleotides read TGTGCCAGCAGCTTAGTCCAGGTCACTGAAGCTTTCTTT.

The sample holds a few counts of this clonotype. The chain couples TRBV28 to TRBJ2-1; TRBD2 is a possible D gene (7 bases). This CDR3 spans 11 amino acids. V was cut by 11 bases and J by 5 bases, with 10 bases left in between. CDR1 is MDHEN, CDR2 SYDVKM, per germline. The chain's CDR3 is CAGGADNEQFF. As DNA, the CDR3 is TGTGCCGGGGGGGCCGACAATGAGCAGTTCTTC.

The sample holds a few counts of this clonotype. The V call is TRBV6-1, the J call TRBJ1-2; 7 nucleotides agree with TRBD1. Germline V lookup: CDR1 MNHNS, CDR2 SASEGT. CDR3 length equals 15 residues. The V gene end was trimmed by 1 base and the J gene end by 4 bases; junction bases not matched to a gene: 6. The CDR3 region is CASSEGGGAIYGYTF. DNA for the CDR3: TGTGCCAGCAGTGAAGGAGGGGGCGCGATCTATGGCTACACCTTC.

This clonotype was recorded a few times. The rearrangement uses TRBV6-5 and TRBJ2-3; the D is unclear. V lost 5 bases and J lost 0, with 9 bases in between. This CDR3 has 14 amino acids. The germline V gene has CDR1 MNHEY and CDR2 SVGAGI. The CDR3: CASSPTFSTDTQYF. CDR3 DNA: TGTGCCAGCAGTCCCACATTTAGCACAGATACGCAGTATTTT.

The chain is built from TRBV29-1 and TRBJ1-2; D is uncertain. Germline-derived CDR1 and CDR2 are SQVTM and ANQGSEA. This CDR3 has 13 amino acids. V lost 3 bases to trimming and J lost 5 bases, with 13 bases between them. This chain's CDR3 is CSVERPAQYGYTF. In DNA, the CDR3 is TGCAGCGTTGAGAGACCGGCTCAGTATGGCTACACCTTC.

This clonotype was seen ten or more times. The chain has TRBV5-1 and TRBJ2-5; D unclear. The CDR3 sequence is 15 residues long. Germline CDR1 reads SGHRS; CDR2 reads YFSETQ. The V end was cut by 0 bases, the J end by 2 bases, with 11 bases between. The CDR3: CASSLAMSVQETQYF. The DNA for the CDR3 is TGCGCCAGCAGCTTGGCCATGTCAGTTCAAGAGACCCAGTACTTC. Supplemented by reference TRBV5-1 and TRBJ2-5, the full variable domain reads KAGVTQTPRYLIKTRGQQVTLSCSPISGHRSVSWYQQTPGQGLQFLFEYFSETQRNKGNFPGRFSGRQFSNSRSEMNVSTLELGDSALYLCASSLAMSVQETQYFGPGTRLLVL.

This chain uses TRBV18 with TRBJ2-3; D gene ambiguous. Trimming shortened V by 3 bases and J by 4 bases, and 8 bases separated the two germline ends. The CDR3 length is 13 residues. The germline V gene has CDR1 KGHSH and CDR2 LQKENI. The CDR3 sequence is CASSPGESDTQYF. The CDR3 nucleotides read TGTGCCAGCTCACCTGGAGAATCAGATACGCAGTATTTT. The full variable domain, rest sourced from reference TRBV18 and TRBJ2-3, is NAGVMQNPRHLVRRRGQEARLRCSPMKGHSHVYWYRQLPEEGLKFMVYLQKENIIDESGMPKERFSAEFPKEGPSILRIQQVVRGDSAAYFCASSPGESDTQYFGPGTRLTVL.

Only a few counts were recorded for this clonotype. V and J are TRBV6-6 and TRBJ2-1; 15 nucleotides match TRBD2. The CDR3 sequence is 16 residues long. Trimming removed 6 bases from V and 7 bases from J; junction bases left unmatched: 7. Germline V lookup: CDR1 MNHNY, CDR2 SVGAGI (reference sequence). CDR3 loop: CASRLGLAGGWNEQFF. Here the CDR3 DNA reads TGTGCCAGCAGACTAGGACTAGCGGGAGGGTGGAATGAGCAGTTCTTC.

The table lists this clonotype with a few counts. The CDR3, as DNA: TGCAGTGCTAGGGACGGGGGGTCGAGCTCTGGAAACACCATATATTTT. Its protein product is CSARDGGSSSGNTIYF. The chain employs TRBV20-1 and TRBJ1-3; maybe TRBD1 (5 bases). Germline CDR1 DFQATT, CDR2 SNEGSKA (reference sequence). V was clipped by 3 bases and J by 0 bases, with 15 bases between them. The CDR3 length is 16 residues.

The gene calls are TRBV24-1 and TRBJ2-4; 12 positions agree with TRBD1. Germline V gives CDR1 KGHDR, CDR2 SFDVKD. There are 14 residues in the CDR3. V was clipped by 6 bases and J by 8 bases; unmatched bases: 4. The CDR3 nucleotides are TGTGCCACCAGTCCGGGACAGGGGGCTGACATTCAGTACTTC. As protein: CATSPGQGADIQYF.

The rearrangement links TRBV27 to TRBJ2-5; 8 bases fit TRBD1. CDR1 is MNHEY and CDR2 is SMNVEV in the germline V gene (reference sequence). This CDR3 is 16 amino acids long. After removal of 6 bases from V and 0 bases from J, the junction contained 9 bases not matched to a gene. CDR3 sequence: CASSRGRDRHQETQYF. CDR3 bases: TGTGCCAGCAGCCGAGGCCGGGACAGGCACCAAGAGACCCAGTACTTC.

The chain carries TRBV6-5 and TRBJ2-5, with D perhaps matching TRBD1 (6 bases). CDR1 and CDR2 (germline): MNHEY, SVGAGI. V gave up 5 bases and J gave up 5 bases, with 12 bases separating them. CDR3 length: 13 residues. The CDR3 is CASSQNRAETQYF. Written as DNA, the CDR3 is TGTGCCAGCAGTCAGAACAGGGCCGAGACCCAGTACTTC.

This clonotype was recorded at least ten times. V gene TRBV6-6 combines with J gene TRBJ1-1; D remains unclear. Germline-derived CDR1 and CDR2 are MNHNY and SVGAGI (reference sequence). The CDR3 extends over 15 amino acids. The V end was cut by 4 bases, the J end by 4 bases, with 16 bases between. As DNA, the CDR3 is TGTGCCAGCAGTTTCTCCCCCGGTCAAAGCACTGAAGCTTTCTTT. Translated: CASSFSPGQSTEAFF.

The V and J genes are TRBV10-3 and TRBJ2-5; TRBD1 aligns across 7 bases. The J call may be mistaken, given a closer DNA end match to TRBJ2-7. Looked up from germline, CDR1 is ENHRY and CDR2 is SYGVKD. This CDR3 region has 15 residues. CDR3 nucleotide sequence: TGTGCCATCAGTGTTGGTAGGACAGGATCCTACGAGCAGTACTTC. This translates into CAISVGRTGSYEQYF.

V usage is TRBV9 and J usage is TRBJ2-7; D is possibly TRBD2 (6 bases). Looked up from germline, CDR1 is SGDLS and CDR2 is YYNGEE. The V end was cut by 2 bases, the J end by 7 bases, with 13 bases between. The CDR3 covers 13 residues. Here the CDR3 DNA reads TGTGCCAGCAGCGTCGGAGGGTGGCGGGAGCAGTACTTC. It is translated as CASSVGGWREQYF.

The gene calls are TRBV28 and TRBJ2-1, with 7 bases that match TRBD1. Germline V gene sequence: CDR1 MDHEN, CDR2 SYDVKM. The CDR3 extends over 15 amino acids. The V segment lost 7 bases and the J segment 2 bases; nucleotides outside the gene matches: 8. The CDR3 region is CASISGGIPYNEQFF. In DNA, the CDR3 is TGTGCCAGCATTTCAGGGGGAATCCCCTACAATGAGCAGTTCTTC. Full variable domain (missing parts from reference TRBV28 and TRBJ2-1): DVKVTQSSRYLVKRTGEKVFLECVQDMDHENMFWYRQDPGLGLRLIYFSYDVKMKEKGDIPEGYSVSREKKERFSLILESASTNQTSMYLCASISGGIPYNEQFFGPGTRLTVL.

The CDR3 sequence is CSARDLLAVGTDTQYF. The CDR3 nucleotides read TGCAGTGCTAGAGATCTTCTAGCGGTAGGCACAGATACGCAGTATTTT. V usage is TRBV20-1 and J usage is TRBJ2-3; 7 nucleotides match TRBD2. Germline CDR1 and CDR2: DFQATT and SNEGSKA (reference sequence). With 0 bases clipped from V and 1 base from J, the junction kept 7 bases outside the gene matches. The length of the CDR3 is 16 residues.

V and J are TRBV19 and TRBJ1-1; a possible D gene is TRBD1 (5 bases). Trimming took 7 bases from V and 1 from J, leaving 19 bases between them. Per germline, CDR1 LNHDA and CDR2 SQIVND (reference sequence). CDR3 length: 16 amino acids. The CDR3 bases are TGTGCCAGTACTTTCAGGGTCCCGAAGGCGAACACTGAAGCTTTCTTT. This gives the protein CASTFRVPKANTEAFF.